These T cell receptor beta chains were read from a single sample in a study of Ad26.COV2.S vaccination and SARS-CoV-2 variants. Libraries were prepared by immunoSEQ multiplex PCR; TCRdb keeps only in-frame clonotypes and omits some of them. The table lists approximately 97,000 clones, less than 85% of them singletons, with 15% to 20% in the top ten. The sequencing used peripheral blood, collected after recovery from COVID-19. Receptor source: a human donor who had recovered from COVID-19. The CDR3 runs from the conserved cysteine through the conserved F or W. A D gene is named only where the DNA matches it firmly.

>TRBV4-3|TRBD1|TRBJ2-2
CASSRNRGNTGELFF
TGCGCCAGCAGCCGGAACAGGGGAAACACCGGGGAGCTGTTTTTT
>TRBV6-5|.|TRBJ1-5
CASSYSLDQPQHF
TGTGCCAGCAGTTACTCGCTCGATCAGCCCCAGCATTTT
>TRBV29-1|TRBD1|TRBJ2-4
CSVYHGQVLYF
TGCAGCGTTTACCATGGACAGGTCTTGTACTTC
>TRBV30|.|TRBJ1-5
CACNAGRGQPQHF
TGTGCCTGTAATGCAGGTCGCGGCCAGCCCCAGCATTTT
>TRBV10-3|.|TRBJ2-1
CAITGQSSYNEQFF
TGTGCCATCACCGGACAGAGCTCCTACAATGAGCAGTTCTTC
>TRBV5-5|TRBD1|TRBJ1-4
CASSLAGTGIGTNEKLFF
TGTGCCAGCAGCTTGGCCGGGACAGGGATTGGAACTAATGAAAAACTGTTTTTT
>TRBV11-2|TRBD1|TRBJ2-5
CASRYGTEETQYF
TGTGCCAGCAGATACGGGACAGAAGAGACCCAGTACTTC
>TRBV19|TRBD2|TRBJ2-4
CASSRLAGGTLAKNIQYF
TGTGCCAGTAGTAGACTAGCGGGGGGGACCCTAGCCAAAAACATTCAGTACTTC
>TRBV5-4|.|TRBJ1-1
CASSAPLTEAFF
TGTGCCAGCAGCGCCCCCCTAACTGAAGCTTTCTTT
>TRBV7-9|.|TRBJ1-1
CASSPEAAGTTEAFF
TGTGCCAGCAGTCCAGAAGCGGCGGGGACGACTGAAGCTTTCTTT